This T cell receptor (beta chain) comes out of a study of CD8+ T cells in alopecia areata. Study in general: Oral tofacitinib, 5 to 10 mg twice daily, was given in an open-label trial.

In each case, RNA was isolated and then reverse transcribed into cDNA as the sequencing template. Repertoires were generated with immunoSEQ multiplex PCR, while TCRdb's copy carries only in-frame clones and drops some. The sample has 140,000 to 150,000 clones; 47% are singletons. This clone was counted between two and nine times. Its antigen is still unknown. V lost 4 bases to trimming and J lost 4 bases, with 3 bases between them. Germline CDR1 SQVTM, CDR2 ANQGSEA. The CDR3 consists of 10 residues. Study-wide results and limits: Normal skin's resident alphabeta T cells are sequenced alongside lesional scalp T cells.

Sample: CD4+ T cells sorted from blood. The TCR originated in a human donor with alopecia areata. V usage is TRBV29-1 and J usage is TRBJ2-3; D unclear. CDR3 sequence (DNA): TGCAGCGTTGTTCCAGATACGCAGTATTTT. Protein product: CSVVPDTQYF.